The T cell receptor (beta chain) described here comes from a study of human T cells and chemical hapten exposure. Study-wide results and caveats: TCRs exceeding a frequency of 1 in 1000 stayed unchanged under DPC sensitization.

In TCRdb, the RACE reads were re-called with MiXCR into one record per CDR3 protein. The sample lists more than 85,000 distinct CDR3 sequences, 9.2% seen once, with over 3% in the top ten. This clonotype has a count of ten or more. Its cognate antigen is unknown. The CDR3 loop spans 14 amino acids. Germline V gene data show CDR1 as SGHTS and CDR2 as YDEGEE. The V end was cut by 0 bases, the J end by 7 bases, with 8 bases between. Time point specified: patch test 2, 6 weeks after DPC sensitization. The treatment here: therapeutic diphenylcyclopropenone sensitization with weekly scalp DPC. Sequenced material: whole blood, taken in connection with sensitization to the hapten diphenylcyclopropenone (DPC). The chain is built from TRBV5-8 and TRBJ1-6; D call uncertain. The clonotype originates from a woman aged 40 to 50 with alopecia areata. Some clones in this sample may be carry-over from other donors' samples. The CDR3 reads CASSLDRQNSPLHF. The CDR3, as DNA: TGTGCCAGCAGCTTGGACCGCCAGAATTCACCCCTCCACTTT.